Described below is a single TCR beta chain sequence and its context. The authors incorporated unique molecular identifiers into the TCR beta cDNA libraries. TCRdb itself ran the PCR reads through MiXCR, one entry per CDR3 protein. This table holds hundreds of thousands of distinct CDR3 sequences, approximately 37% found once. These data belong to a study of post-analysis software for immune sequencing data. Whole-study context: The patients showed relapsing-remitting, secondary progressive and progressive-relapsing multiple sclerosis courses.

The sequenced sample was blood. The receptor's source is a girl between 2 and 10 years old with multiple sclerosis.

Here the CDR3 reads CSVEPTGTGGDYEQYF. The CDR3 region has the DNA TGCAGCGTCGAACCGACCGGGACAGGAGGCGATTACGAGCAGTACTTC. V gene TRBV29-1 combines with J gene TRBJ2-7, with TRBD1 matching 8 bases. The CDR3 spans 16 residues. Trimming cost V 6 bases and J 4 bases; bases outside gene matches: 17. CDR1 is SQVTM and CDR2 is ANQGSEA in the germline V gene.